The TCR beta chain described here comes from a study of CD8+ T cells in alopecia areata. Study as a whole: A regimen of oral tofacitinib, 5 to 10 mg twice daily, was given to treated patients. The study's findings and limits: Lesional tissue from the scalp (especially in alopecia totalis/universalis) showed higher clonality than normal scalp. Patients displayed less clarity in TCR sharing than mice, a finding possibly related to HLA.

It was cDNA, reverse transcribed from extracted RNA, that served as the sequencing template. The method was immunoSEQ multiplex PCR; TCRdb's version includes in-frame clones alone and lacks a portion of them. The sample contains 150,000 or so clones, about 90% of which appear only once. There are 11 residues in the CDR3. V lost 3 bases, J lost 5 bases, and 4 bases lay in between. CDR1 MNHEY and CDR2 SMNVEV come from the germline V gene (reference sequence). Notes on this clone: What it binds is unknown. Other DNA sequences in the sample encode the same CDR3.

Lesional scalp tissue (obtained by punch biopsy) and peripheral blood were collected from alopecia areata patients. The chain recombines TRBV27 with TRBJ2-5; D is ambiguous. The source material was CD8+ T cells sorted from blood, sampled at week 0. The sequence was obtained from a human donor with alopecia areata. The CDR3 reads CASSLGETQYF. Here the CDR3 DNA reads TGTGCCAGCAGTTTGGGTGAGACCCAGTACTTC.